Described below is a single T cell receptor beta chain sequence and its context. Its specific antigen is unknown. No base qualities exist here, and no much larger clone lies one base off it. This entry comes from a study of cytomegalovirus exposure and HLA in healthy donors (dated by TCRdb to about 2017). Study-level background: An earlier analysis of approximately 640 of the donors reported approximately 270 Gb of sequence data and 100 million to 130 million unique TCR beta sequences from approximately 180 million T cells. Around 300 gigabases of sequencing data and 70 million to 100 million unique TCR sequences were included in an early release covering about 700 HLA-typed donors. Among the roughly 400 genotyped donors, approximately 76% belonged to the genetic ancestry cluster associated with self-reported Caucasian donors. The aim of the study was to test whether cataloging public T cell receptors could identify signatures of past pathogen exposure. The study used immunosequencing to profile the T cell repertoires of approximately 650 subjects and linked those repertoires to cytomegalovirus serostatus. Along with the roughly 670-subject first cohort, a separate validation cohort of over a hundred different subjects was used. The study combined high-throughput TCR immunosequencing, statistical association of individual TCRs with disease status, and machine learning to predict cytomegalovirus infection status. A later analysis re-analyzed previously published TCR beta repertoires from about 730 donors and added high-resolution HLA genotyping to study TCR occurrence patterns. Rather than using new phenotypic data, the later analysis identified candidate immune exposures from TCR beta sequences and from how often those sequences occurred across donors. To decide whether each TCR beta V gene segment behaved as functional or pseudogenic, an earlier analysis of over 500 of the donors relied on high-throughput TCR beta sequencing. Donor age, sex, ethnicity and CMV serostatus were collected together with the repertoire data. In a later genetic analysis, genome-wide SNP genotypes for about three fifths of the roughly 670 donors were used, and that subset was treated as a discovery cohort. Every repertoire in the discovery cohort had been generated on one and the same sequencing platform. HLA typing covered class I and class II loci at four-digit resolution. Typing coverage differed by locus: A, B, C, DRB1 and DQB1 were typed in roughly 629-640 donors, DQA1 in roughly 510, DPA1 in 606, and DPB1 in just under 490. Because of strong linkage in the cohort, four to six DR-DQ haplotypes were treated as single units for association and clustering. On average, about 240,000 unique TCR beta nucleotide sequences were sequenced per donor among some 420 genotyped donors of the cohort, with 15% to 20% of those sequences being non-productive. Study-level results and caveats: In a later analysis, HLA-associated TCR beta chains were found to be more clonally expanded and to have lower generation probabilities than equally common non-associated chains. In a later genetic analysis, fewer N-insertions in productive TCRs were reported among donors in an Asian-associated ancestry cluster than the 666-donor mean. Broadly in line with IMGT annotations, most TCR beta V segments showed up in productive rearrangements about 87% or about 30% of the time in an earlier analysis of approximately 640 of the donors. This cohort had only TCR beta chains sequenced, and the lack of alpha or paired-chain data limited which features could be detected. For the cohort, immune exposure information was limited to CMV serostatus. According to the authors, the approach could potentially be generalized to other disease states and immunological phenotypes. The study gave a list of 150 to 200 TCR beta chains associated with cytomegalovirus. In a later genetic analysis, a missense DCLRE1C variant was associated with V-gene and J-gene trimming of TCR beta chains, and the association was replicated in an independent cohort. Because the 87-base-pair reads could not distinguish some IMGT-functional V segments, including TRBV6-2 and TRBV6-3, those segments were excluded. Most TCR sequences were seen in very few donors, while some public TCRs were found in many individuals. Because counts were too low, some 17 rarely observed V segments, including chromosome 9 orphons, were left out of the earlier analysis of 500 to 650 of the donors. Correlated functional status among segregating V segments might be attributable to linkage disequilibrium, but an unknown experimental factor could not be ruled out. A cluster of highly shared sequence variants was judged likely to be a technical artifact of the sequencing pipeline. In vitro tests confirmed that a few of the cytomegalovirus-associated TCR beta chains recognize cytomegalovirus antigens. The presence/absence analyses assumed that sequencing depth was roughly uniform across donors, and that assumption may not be true. Strong co-occurrence of HLA alleles, especially DR and DQ, made assigning TCR associations to individual alleles difficult. In a later analysis, TCR association rates were found to vary across HLA loci, with the most associated TCRs seen for DRB1 alleles and the fewest for HLA-C alleles. A later analysis reported that several top co-occurrence clusters appeared linked to parvovirus B19, influenza, CMV and Epstein-Barr virus. Cytomegalovirus status was reported to be diagnosed by the classifier with high specificity and sensitivity in both the original and validation cohorts. HLA typing was unavailable for some donors at each locus, so association tests used only the typed subset. A later analysis found that most CMV-associated TCR beta chains appeared HLA-restricted, with HLA associations seemingly driven largely by CMV exposure. A further reported finding was that TCR beta sequences accurately predicted the HLA-A and HLA-B alleles for most subjects in the first cohort. Specific HLA alleles were associated with over 15,000 TCR beta sequences at a false discovery rate of 0.05 in a later analysis.

The cohort consisted of 666 healthy bone marrow donors. At the time of sampling, every cohort member was nominally healthy, though immune exposures that went unrecorded were likely present. The donor tested CMV seronegative and was one of the 352 seronegative cohort members. A peripheral blood sample was provided by each donor, and peripheral blood mononuclear cells were used for TCR beta sequencing. The Qiagen DNeasy Blood Extraction Kit was used to extract genomic DNA from the blood cell samples. Receptor libraries were prepared by the immunoSEQ multiplex PCR assay. For the multiplex PCR, a mixture combining 60 forward primers for TCR Vbeta segments and 13 reverse primers for TCR Jbeta segments was used. The CDR3 region of rearranged TCR beta genes was amplified from genomic DNA by a multiplex PCR assay. The amplified TCR beta libraries were sequenced on the Illumina HiSeq System as 87-base-pair reads. As for the authors' bioinformatics: A later analysis tallied 80 million to 95 million unique TCR beta chains across the 666 repertoires, and 10 million to 11 million of those chains were shared by two or more donors. Raw reads were error-corrected and collapsed into unique sequences with a nearest-neighbor algorithm that merged closely related sequences to remove PCR and sequencing errors. V, D and J gene segments were assigned by aligning CDR3 sequences to IMGT reference sequences. For a sequence to be retained, a match of at least six nucleotides to both a V gene segment and a J gene segment was required. Rearrangements were classified as productive when the CDR3 lacked stop codons and remained in frame with V and J, and all other rearrangements were classified as non-productive. Following IMGT convention, CDR3 was defined as the stretch from the second conserved V-encoded cysteine up to the conserved J-encoded phenylalanine. The earlier analysis of some 580 of the donors excluded any sequence lacking an unambiguous match to a single V gene segment. An earlier analysis of 500 to 600 of the donors classified V segments as functional when productive rearrangements were above 56.7% and as segregating when the standard deviation between donors was above 5%. A statistical classification framework was developed to diagnose cytomegalovirus status using the catalog of TCR beta chain sequences. In a later analysis, TCR nucleotide sequences were compared against IMGT/GENE-DB human TR gene sequences so that V and J genes could be assigned. The TCRdist pipeline was used in a later analysis to assign CDR3 sequences and most-parsimonious VDJ recombination scenarios. In a later analysis, every TCR beta chain was defined by the combination of its CDR3 amino acid sequence and its V-gene family, and reads without a unique V-gene family were dropped. To address suspected cross-contamination and a sequencing artifact, a later analysis removed around 590 highly shared, low-generation-probability nucleotide sequences. In a later analysis, a clonal expansion index was calculated for each public chain from normalized within-repertoire ranks of inferred template counts. A later analysis computed generation probabilities with a VDJ recombination model fitted to out-of-frame rearrangements, and checked the results against IGoR. A later analysis scored TCR-TCR, TCR-HLA and TCR-CMV co-occurrence with hypergeometric tests, applying a repertoire-size bias correction to TCR pairs. A later analysis estimated false discovery rates by permuting HLA or CMV assignments 20 times. In a later analysis, co-occurring TCRs were grouped using DBSCAN, with TCRdist sequence similarity added in when clustering inside HLA-allele-positive subsets. Co-occurrence clustering excluded repertoires with fewer than 30,000 or more than 120,000 public chains, plus five with anomalous nucleotide sharing. Not all clones reach the TCRdb copy of this immuneACCESS table, which keeps in-frame sequences only. Checked studies attribute under half of the gap to unresolved V genes and leave the rest unexplained. V and J calls and clone size are those listed in that table; D and trimming were worked out from the DNA. The sample records about 140,000 clones, approximately 57% of which are singletons. The top ten clones comprise approximately 1.7% of the sample.

The germline V gene gives CDR1 as SGHDT and CDR2 as YYEEEE. Counted from cysteine to phenylalanine, this CDR3 has 17 amino acids. Only the CDR3 DNA is retained, 51 bases long and in frame from the first base. Trimming leaves V shorter by 0 bases and J shorter by 1 base, with the junction holding 8 bases beyond the gene matches. The receptor chain draws on TRBV5-6 and TRBJ1-1; 8 central bases correspond to TRBD1. Sequenced input: PBMCs. The sequence was obtained from a male donor in good health and CMV-seronegative. The CDR3 sequence is CASSLVLDRDQNTEAFF. The nucleotide sequence is TGTGCCAGCAGCTTGGTTTTGGACAGGGACCAGAACACTGAAGCTTTCTTT.